Listed here are 19 T cell receptor beta chains from one sample, sequenced in a study of T cell responses to AZD1222 COVID-19 vaccine. Method: immunoSEQ multiplex PCR; TCRdb's copy keeps in-frame clones and lacks some. The profile shows some 100,000 clones, just over 85% of them singletons. The source material was peripheral blood, sampled on day 0 of AZD1222 vaccination. These receptors were collected from an adult in good health.

The chain carries TRBV19 and TRBJ1-2, with D unclear. This CDR3 has 15 residues. Trimming removed 6 bases at V and 3 bases at J, with 17 bases between. CDR1 is LNHDA, CDR2 SQIVND, per germline (reference sequence). CDR3 DNA: TGTGCCAGTAGCCCGGTTCGAGGCCCATACTATGGCTACACCTTC. Translating it yields CASSPVRGPYYGYTF.

This chain uses TRBV7-9 with TRBJ1-2, with 7 bases matching TRBD1. V shed 4 bases, J shed 6 bases, and the junction held 2 bases outside the gene matches. The CDR3 runs to 12 residues. Germline CDR1 reads SEHNR; CDR2 reads FQNEAQ (reference sequence). The CDR3, as DNA: TGTGCCAGCAGCTACGGGACAGATGGCTACACCTTC. Translating it yields CASSYGTDGYTF.

The rearrangement links TRBV30 to TRBJ2-5; TRBD1 matches at 8 bases. The CDR3 runs 13 residues. Germline V gene sequence: CDR1 GTSNPN, CDR2 SVGIG (reference sequence). V shed 2 bases, J shed 2 bases, and the junction held 1 base outside the gene matches. The chain's CDR3 is CAWSTGGQETQYF. In nucleotides, the CDR3 is TGTGCCTGGAGTACAGGGGGGCAAGAGACCCAGTACTTC.

There are a few counts of this clone. The chain has TRBV6-1 and TRBJ1-2; TRBD1 aligns across 8 bases. Germline V lookup: CDR1 MNHNS, CDR2 SASEGT. J lost 7 bases, V lost 2 bases, and 3 bases had no gene match. The CDR3 is 13 residues long. CDR3 loop: CASSERQGAGYTF. The CDR3 DNA follows: TGTGCCAGCAGTGAACGGCAGGGGGCTGGCTACACCTTC.

The rearrangement joins TRBV7-2 to TRBJ1-4, with TRBD1 identical over 8 bases. The CDR3 is 17 amino acids. Germline CDR1 reads SGHTA; CDR2 reads FQGNSA. J lost 6 bases, V lost 1 base, and 10 bases had no gene match. DNA for the CDR3: TGTGCCAGCAGCTTAGAGCCAGCCGGACAGGGTTATGAAAAACTGTTTTTT. It yields the protein CASSLEPAGQGYEKLFF.

The chain joins TRBV4-2 to TRBJ2-1; D might be TRBD2 (6 bases). Germline assignment: CDR1 LGHNA and CDR2 YNFKEQ. Between the trimmed V and J ends, which lost 0 bases and 2 bases, there was a span of 11 bases. CDR3 size: 16 residues. The CDR3 nucleotides are TGTGCCAGCAGCCAAGAACGAGCGGGTACCTACAATGAGCAGTTCTTC. It specifies CASSQERAGTYNEQFF.

This clone appeared a few times. This chain uses TRBV19 with TRBJ2-2; D not resolved. Deletions cut 1 base from V and 8 bases from J, with 14 bases between. The CDR3 length is 15 residues. Per germline, CDR1 LNHDA and CDR2 SQIVND (reference sequence). CDR3 loop: CASSIVSLGSGELFF. CDR3 bases: TGTGCCAGTAGTATAGTTAGCCTCGGGTCAGGGGAGCTGTTTTTT.

This chain uses TRBV7-9 with TRBJ1-4; 7 bases fit TRBD1. The germline V gene encodes CDR1 SEHNR and CDR2 FQNEAQ (reference sequence). The CDR3 spans 18 residues. The V gene end was trimmed by 3 bases and the J gene end by 3 bases; junction bases not matched to a gene: 13. The CDR3, as DNA: TGTGCCAGCAGCTTCCCAGGGGGTGCCAACAGGGCTAATGAAAAACTGTTTTTT. Its protein product is CASSFPGGANRANEKLFF.

The V and J genes are TRBV2 and TRBJ2-3, with 8 positions matching TRBD1. J gave up 3 bases and V 4 bases, and 6 bases lay outside the gene matches. The length of the CDR3 is 15 residues. The germline V gene encodes CDR1 SNHLY and CDR2 FYNNEI. CDR3 in DNA: TGTGCCAGCAGTGTAGGGACAGGTCCGACAGATACGCAGTATTTT. Translation: CASSVGTGPTDTQYF.

The V gene is TRBV4-2, the J gene TRBJ1-1, with D perhaps matching TRBD1 (5 bases). Looked up from germline, CDR1 is LGHNA and CDR2 is YNFKEQ. This CDR3 is built from 16 residues. V was clipped by 1 base and J by 1 base, with 13 bases between them. The CDR3 DNA is TGTGCCAGCAGCCAAGGGGTTTTGGGGGAGAACACTGAAGCTTTCTTT. Translating gives CASSQGVLGENTEAFF.

The V gene is TRBV30, the J gene TRBJ1-6; D is unclear. V was shortened by 2 bases and J by 9 bases, with 14 bases between the two germline ends. CDR3 length: 14 residues. Germline assignment: CDR1 GTSNPN and CDR2 SVGIG (reference sequence). DNA for the CDR3: TGTGCCTGGAGTCGGGGAGTGGCGGGTTCACCCCTCCACTTT. Its translation: CAWSRGVAGSPLHF.

The chain is built from TRBV11-2 and TRBJ2-2; 7 nucleotides match TRBD1. This CDR3 has 14 residues. The junction had 9 bases not matched to a gene; V was cut back by 5 bases and J by 9 bases. Looked up from germline, CDR1 is SGHAT and CDR2 is FQNNGV. This CDR3 reads CASSTDRVNRELFF. The CDR3 DNA reads TGTGCCAGCAGCACCGACAGGGTCAACAGGGAGCTGTTTTTT.

V and J are TRBV27 and TRBJ2-7; D not certain. The CDR3 contains 12 residues. V lost 10 bases and J lost 1, with 11 bases in between. Germline V CDR1 and CDR2: MNHEY, SMNVEV (reference sequence). CDR3 region: CATKGRSYEQYF. The CDR3 DNA follows: TGTGCCACTAAGGGCCGATCCTACGAGCAGTACTTC.

The V call is TRBV3-1 (or the pseudogene TRBV3-2), the J call TRBJ2-1; 9 bases align to TRBD2. Looked up from germline, CDR1 is LGHDT and CDR2 is YNNKEL (reference sequence). J gave up 5 bases and V 0 bases, and 8 bases lay outside the gene matches. CDR3 size: 17 residues. The CDR3, as DNA: TGTGCCAGCAGCCAAGATCCCCGGCTAGCGGGGAACAATGAGCAGTTCTTC. Amino acids: CASSQDPRLAGNNEQFF.

The rearrangement uses TRBV14 and TRBJ1-4, with TRBD1 as a possible D gene (5 bases). This CDR3 is built from 14 residues. V dropped 4 bases and J dropped 5 bases, with 11 bases sitting between them. CDR1 and CDR2 from the germline V gene are SGHDN and FVKESK. The CDR3 reads CASSPLRGNEKLFF. CDR3 DNA: TGTGCCAGCAGCCCTCTGCGGGGGAATGAAAAACTGTTTTTT.

The chain uses TRBV6-1 and TRBJ2-1; TRBD2 agrees at 11 bases. The trim removed 4 bases at V and 15 bases at J, leaving 17 bases unmatched. The CDR3 length is 16 residues. Per the germline V gene, CDR1 is MNHNS and CDR2 is SASEGT. The CDR3 coding sequence is TGTGCCAGCAGTGGATTAGCGGGGGGGAAATTCCGCCAAGGGTTCTTC. Translating gives CASSGLAGGKFRQGFF.

The chain carries TRBV15 and TRBJ1-6, with D perhaps TRBD1 (6 bases). The germline V and J ends were trimmed by 1 base and 9 bases, with 13 bases remaining between them. CDR1 is LNHNV, CDR2 YYDKDF, per germline (reference sequence). This CDR3 has 15 residues. This CDR3 is CATSRGAGEGSPLHF. DNA of the CDR3: TGTGCCACCAGCAGAGGGGCAGGGGAAGGTTCACCCCTCCACTTT.

This clone showed up just once. The V and J genes are TRBV7-9 and TRBJ1-1; perhaps TRBD1 as D (5 bases). CDR3 length: 14 residues. Germline V gene data show CDR1 as SEHNR and CDR2 as FQNEAQ (reference sequence). The V end lost 1 base, the J end lost 4 bases, and 10 bases lay between the germline ends. CDR3 amino acids: CASSLGGEGTEAFF. CDR3 nucleotide sequence: TGTGCCAGCAGCTTAGGGGGCGAGGGCACTGAAGCTTTCTTT.

This sequence joins TRBV6-6 and TRBJ1-2, with unresolved D. The CDR3 has 12 residues. CDR1 and CDR2 (germline): MNHNY, SVGAGI (reference sequence). V was clipped by 6 bases and J by 1 base, with 6 bases between them. CDR3 DNA: TGTGCCAGCAGCACGGTTAACTATGGCTACACCTTC. Translating gives CASSTVNYGYTF.